This TCR beta chain was recorded in a study of T-cell memory formation after mild COVID-19. Study details: In these data, TCR clusters were largely donor specific.

This CDR3 region has 14 residues. The V end was cut by 6 bases, the J end by 4 bases, with 12 bases between. This clonotype was seen more than once but under ten times. TCRdb reanalysed the 5' RACE reads using MiXCR and keeps one entry per CDR3 protein. The data show a few hundred thousand distinct CDR3 sequences, with 28% seen just once and about 13% held by the top ten. This clonotype was sampled from an adult woman who had mild COVID-19 (a few samples of this study predate the infection). Cell type and time point are not known. Sequences were obtained from PBMCs or a T cell subset sorted from them (not recorded which). The chain links TRBV12-3 or TRBV12-4 to TRBJ2-2; perhaps TRBD2 as D (6 bases). CDR3 nucleotide sequence: TGTGCCAGCAGCCCCGGGAGCATCACCGGGGAGCTGTTTTTT. Its protein product is CASSPGSITGELFF.